The next 32 T cell receptor beta chains were all read from a single sample in a study of T cells in Graves' hyperthyroidism and ophthalmopathy. Amplification targeted TCR beta CDR3 regions from RNA transcripts. Carried out on the TCR CDR3, a first-round RT-PCR used the HTBI primer set. Each CDR3 protein is one row after TCRdb ran MiXCR on the multiplex PCR reads. The sample includes hundreds of thousands of distinct CDR3 sequences, roughly 15% of them seen just once. Material: blood. The origin of the receptors is a woman aged 18-29 years with Graves' hyperthyroidism.

The chain links TRBV7-9 to TRBJ2-7; no firm D call. The length of the CDR3 is 13 residues. Looked up from germline, CDR1 is SEHNR and CDR2 is FQNEAQ (reference sequence). Trimming removed 2 bases from V and 3 bases from J, with 8 bases in between. The CDR3 spells CASSLRSNYEQYF. DNA of the CDR3: TGTGCCAGCAGCTTAAGGTCTAACTACGAGCAGTACTTC. Using reference TRBV7-9 and TRBJ2-7 for the parts outside the CDR3, the full variable domain is DTGVSQNPRHKITKRGQNVTFRCDPISEHNRLYWYRQTLGQGPEFLTYFQNEAQLEKSRLLSDRFSAERPKGSFSTLEIQRTEQGDSAMYLCASSLRSNYEQYFGPGTRLTVT.

This clonotype came up many times. V usage is TRBV13 and J usage is TRBJ2-7; tentatively, D is TRBD1 (6 bases). V was trimmed by 4 bases and J by 1 base, leaving 11 bases between them. Germline CDR1 reads PRHDT; CDR2 reads FYEKMQ (reference sequence). The CDR3 covers 14 residues. The CDR3 DNA is TGTGCCAGCAGCTCCCAGAGGGGGTCCTACGAGCAGTACTTC. The encoded protein is CASSSQRGSYEQYF.

The V gene is TRBV11-3, the J gene TRBJ1-4; a possible D gene is TRBD1 (6 bases). The germline V gene has CDR1 SGHNT and CDR2 YENEEA. This CDR3 spans 14 amino acids. Between the trimmed V and J ends, which lost 5 bases and 7 bases, there was a span of 14 bases. This CDR3 reads CASSAGTSSEKLFF. The CDR3 nucleotides are TGTGCCAGCAGCGCCGGGACATCTTCTGAAAAACTGTTTTTT. Full variable domain (remainder filled in from reference TRBV11-3 and TRBJ1-4): EAGVVQSPRYKIIEKKQPVAFWCNPISGHNTLYWYLQNLGQGPELLIRYENEEAVDDSQLPKDRFSAERLKGVDSTLKIQPAELGDSAVYLCASSAGTSSEKLFFGSGTQLSVL.

This clonotype was seen many times. This chain joins TRBV28 and TRBJ2-5; TRBD1 is a possible D gene (5 bases). Germline V gene lookup returns CDR1 MDHEN and CDR2 SYDVKM. V gave up 5 bases and J gave up 5 bases, with 15 bases separating them. The CDR3 has 14 amino acids. Here the CDR3 reads CASSRTINRETQYF. In nucleotides, the CDR3 is TGTGCCAGCAGTCGCACCATCAACAGGGAGACCCAGTACTTC. Complete variable domain (other parts from reference TRBV28 and TRBJ2-5): DVKVTQSSRYLVKRTGEKVFLECVQDMDHENMFWYRQDPGLGLRLIYFSYDVKMKEKGDIPEGYSVSREKKERFSLILESASTNQTSMYLCASSRTINRETQYFGPGTRLLVL.

This clonotype was counted at least ten times. The J gene is TRBJ1-1, the V gene TRBV3-1; D is uncertain. Germline assignment: CDR1 LGHDT and CDR2 YNNKEL (reference sequence). This CDR3 comprises 14 residues. V lost 5 bases, J lost 2 bases, and 12 bases lay in between. The CDR3 sequence is CASSDQWANTEAFF. The CDR3 DNA reads as TGTGCCAGCAGCGATCAGTGGGCTAACACTGAAGCTTTCTTT. The complete variable domain, with remaining parts taken from reference TRBV3-1 and TRBJ1-1, reads DTAVSQTPKYLVTQMGNDKSIKCEQNLGHDTMYWYKQDSKKFLKIMFSYNNKELIINETVPNRFSPKSPDKAHLNLHINSLELGDSAVYFCASSDQWANTEAFFGQGTRLTVV.

At least ten counts were recorded for this clonotype. The V and J genes are TRBV11-2 and TRBJ1-4; D gene uncertain. Germline CDR1 reads SGHAT; CDR2 reads FQNNGV. V was cut by 5 bases and J by 1 base, with 11 bases left in between. The CDR3 consists of 15 residues. CDR3 DNA sequence: TGTGCCAGCAGCCAAAGATTACAAACTAATGAAAAACTGTTTTTT. Protein product: CASSQRLQTNEKLFF.

This clonotype appeared many times. V usage is TRBV7-3 and J usage is TRBJ2-1; the D gene is possibly TRBD2 (5 bases). Trimming removed 4 bases from V and 5 bases from J, with 15 bases in between. This CDR3 is 15 amino acids long. Germline V gene data show CDR1 as SGHTA and CDR2 as FQGTGA. The CDR3 DNA reads TGTGCCAGCAGCTCCTTTCCGGAGACTAACAATGAGCAGTTCTTC. This encodes CASSSFPETNNEQFF.

At least ten counts were recorded for this clonotype. The chain carries TRBV30 and TRBJ1-3, with TRBD1 as a possible D gene (5 bases). CDR1 GTSNPN and CDR2 SVGIG come from the germline V gene (reference sequence). The V gene lost 4 bases and the J gene lost 3 bases, with 10 bases spanning the gap. This CDR3 comprises 13 residues. CDR3: CAWTWGGGNTIYF. CDR3 sequence (DNA): TGTGCCTGGACGTGGGGGGGTGGAAACACCATATATTTT. The variable domain in full, with the rest retrieved from reference TRBV30 and TRBJ1-3, is SQTIHQWPATLVQPVGSPLSLECTVEGTSNPNLYWYRQAAGRGLQLLFYSVGIGQISSEVPQNLSASRPQDRQFILSSKKLLLSDSGFYLCAWTWGGGNTIYFGEGSWLTVV.

This clonotype has a handful of counts. The gene calls are TRBV10-3 and TRBJ2-7; either TRBD1 or TRBD2 may fit D (6 bases each). The CDR3 length is 13 residues. V lost 6 bases, J lost 5 bases, and 14 bases lay in between. Germline-derived CDR1 and CDR2 are ENHRY and SYGVKD. The DNA of the CDR3 is TGTGCCATCAGCCCTAGGGGGGCCCACGAGCAGTACTTC. It translates to CAISPRGAHEQYF.

This clonotype was observed a few times. This could be a read error, since a much larger clone is one nucleotide away. CDR3 bases: TGTGCCACCAGCAGAGGTGGTGGGAACACTGAAGCTTTCTTT. Protein: CATSRGGGNTEAFF. The chain has TRBV15 and TRBJ1-1; the D is unclear. The CDR3 runs 14 residues. V lost 1 base and J 1 base, leaving 7 bases between the germline ends. The germline gives CDR1 LNHNV, CDR2 YYDKDF (reference sequence).

V is TRBV27 and J is TRBJ1-1; D is ambiguous. Germline V gene sequence: CDR1 MNHEY, CDR2 SMNVEV (reference sequence). The CDR3 has 17 residues. The germline V and J ends were trimmed by 3 bases and 2 bases, with 19 bases remaining between them. The CDR3, as DNA: TGTGCCAGCAGTTTCACTTCACAAAGTAGGACTAACACTGAAGCTTTCTTT. It specifies CASSFTSQSRTNTEAFF.

This clonotype was picked up many times. This chain's CDR3 is CASSDGAMNTEAFF. The CDR3 DNA is TGTGCCAGCAGTGATGGGGCTATGAACACTGAAGCTTTCTTT. V and J are TRBV2 and TRBJ1-1; D might be TRBD1 (5 bases). The germline V gene encodes CDR1 SNHLY and CDR2 FYNNEI. There are 14 residues in the CDR3. V was pared by 3 bases and J by 0 bases, with 8 bases between.

This clonotype has more than one count but fewer than ten. This sequence may be a read error, since a much larger clone differs from it by one base. A read error is likely, as this CDR3 ends without the conserved phenylalanine or tryptophan. V is TRBV30 and J is TRBJ1-5; D gene unclear. The CDR3 loop spans 12 amino acids. Trimming pared 1 base from V and 5 bases from J, leaving 6 bases between. CDR1 is GTSNPN, CDR2 SVGIG, per germline (reference sequence). Here the CDR3 DNA reads TGTGCCTGGAGTGGGGCGGATCAGCCCCAGCATCTT. This translates into CAWSGADQPQHL.

The chain joins TRBV5-6 to TRBJ2-7, with D perhaps being TRBD1 or TRBD2 (6 bases each). Germline-derived CDR1 and CDR2 are SGHDT and YYEEEE. The ends were cut back, 8 bases at V and 5 bases at J, with 23 bases in the middle. CDR3 length: 15 amino acids. This chain's CDR3 is CASGAILGGFDEQYF. The CDR3 nucleotides read TGTGCCAGTGGAGCGATTTTGGGGGGCTTTGACGAGCAGTACTTC.

V usage is TRBV4-2 and J usage is TRBJ1-5; D is perhaps TRBD1 (5 bases). The germline gives CDR1 LGHNA, CDR2 YNFKEQ. The CDR3 has 13 amino acids. V was clipped by 3 bases and J by 6 bases, with 9 bases between them. The CDR3 coding sequence is TGTGCCAGCAGCCATGGGGGACGTCAGCCCCAGCATTTT. It is translated as CASSHGGRQPQHF.

V gene TRBV29-1 combines with J gene TRBJ1-4, with 9 bases that match TRBD1. CDR3 length: 13 residues. Germline CDR1 is SQVTM and CDR2 is ANQGSEA. J was trimmed by 8 bases and V by 6 bases; bases with no gene match: 7. For the CDR3, the DNA is TGCAGCGTGGTACAGGGGGCTTGGGAAAAACTGTTTTTT. It yields the protein CSVVQGAWEKLFF.

Points on this clonotype: A single base separates this from a much larger clone, so it may be a read error. V gene TRBV18 combines with J gene TRBJ1-1, with D unresolved. Germline CDR1 and CDR2: KGHSH and LQKENI. The CDR3 has 12 amino acids. The CDR3 here is CATRHIYTETFF. CDR3 nucleotide sequence: TGTGCCACCCGACATATCTACACTGAAACTTTCTTT.

Ten or more counts support this clonotype. The genes are TRBV7-8 and TRBJ2-4; TRBD2 matches 7 bases. Per the germline V gene, CDR1 is SGHVS and CDR2 is FQNEAQ. This CDR3 is 13 amino acids long. After removal of 4 bases from V and 9 bases from J, the junction contained 6 bases not matched to a gene. The CDR3 spells CASSSTRGSIQYF. DNA for the CDR3: TGTGCCAGCAGCTCCACCCGCGGGAGCATTCAGTACTTC.

Ten or more counts support this clonotype. The J gene is TRBJ2-5, the V gene TRBV7-2; TRBD2 aligns across 8 bases. V was pared by 2 bases and J by 5 bases, with 10 bases of the junction left unmatched. Germline V CDR1 and CDR2: SGHTA, FQGNSA. This CDR3 comprises 16 residues. CDR3 nucleotide sequence: TGTGCCAGCAGCTTACGCCCAGCGGGAGTTTCTGAGACCCAGTACTTC. This codes for CASSLRPAGVSETQYF.

This clonotype was detected many times. The chain carries TRBV27 and TRBJ2-3; D ambiguous. V dropped 4 bases and J dropped 7 bases, with 15 bases sitting between them. Germline V lookup: CDR1 MNHEY, CDR2 SMNVEV (reference sequence). The CDR3 totals 14 residues. The CDR3 nucleotides read TGTGCCAGCAGTTCGACCCGTAATGGGTATACGCAGTATTTT. Protein: CASSSTRNGYTQYF.

Only a few counts were recorded for this clonotype. The CDR3 DNA sequence: TGCAGTGCTAGACCCCCGAGAGACACAGATACGCAGTATTTT. Translating gives CSARPPRDTDTQYF. V and J are TRBV20-1 and TRBJ2-3, with D hard to call. Trimming shortened V by 2 bases and J by 2 bases, and 11 bases separated the two germline ends. Per germline, CDR1 DFQATT and CDR2 SNEGSKA (reference sequence). There are 14 residues in the CDR3.

The chain joins TRBV7-8 to TRBJ2-3; TRBD2 matches at 9 bases. CDR1 and CDR2 (germline): SGHVS, FQNEAQ. This CDR3 spans 17 amino acids. After removal of 5 bases from V and 11 bases from J, the junction contained 20 bases not matched to a gene. The chain's CDR3 is CASSPRGEAGGSIVQYF. CDR3 nucleotide sequence: TGTGCCAGCAGCCCCCGAGGGGAGGCGGGAGGGTCGATTGTGCAGTATTTT.

This clonotype appeared many times. The rearrangement links TRBV30 to TRBJ2-1, with 11 bases matching TRBD2. CDR1 is GTSNPN and CDR2 is SVGIG in the germline V gene (reference sequence). This CDR3 region has 15 residues. V was clipped by 0 bases and J by 8 bases; unmatched bases: 6. CDR3 loop: CAWSVGTSGGDEQFF. The DNA for the CDR3 is TGTGCCTGGAGTGTAGGGACTAGCGGAGGGGATGAGCAGTTCTTC. The full variable domain, rest sourced from reference TRBV30 and TRBJ2-1, is SQTIHQWPATLVQPVGSPLSLECTVEGTSNPNLYWYRQAAGRGLQLLFYSVGIGQISSEVPQNLSASRPQDRQFILSSKKLLLSDSGFYLCAWSVGTSGGDEQFFGPGTRLTVL.

This clonotype was counted between two and nine times. J is TRBJ2-3 and V is TRBV11-3; no definite D call. The ends were cut back, 7 bases at V and 6 bases at J, with 11 bases in the middle. Germline values: CDR1 SGHNT, CDR2 YENEEA. The CDR3 length is 12 residues. DNA for the CDR3: TGTGCCAGCAAAGCAAGCCTGGATACGCAGTATTTT. This translates into CASKASLDTQYF. Combining the CDR3 with reference TRBV11-3 and TRBJ2-3 gives the whole variable domain EAGVVQSPRYKIIEKKQPVAFWCNPISGHNTLYWYLQNLGQGPELLIRYENEEAVDDSQLPKDRFSAERLKGVDSTLKIQPAELGDSAVYLCASKASLDTQYFGPGTRLTVL.

J is TRBJ1-4 and V is TRBV30; D call uncertain. The V end was cut by 3 bases, the J end by 5 bases, with 16 bases between. Germline V gene lookup returns CDR1 GTSNPN and CDR2 SVGIG (reference sequence). The length of the CDR3 is 15 residues. The CDR3 protein is CAWRARTSSNEKLFF. The DNA of the CDR3 is TGTGCCTGGAGGGCCCGCACCTCCTCCAATGAAAAACTGTTTTTT. The variable domain in full, completed from reference TRBV30 and TRBJ1-4, reads SQTIHQWPATLVQPVGSPLSLECTVEGTSNPNLYWYRQAAGRGLQLLFYSVGIGQISSEVPQNLSASRPQDRQFILSSKKLLLSDSGFYLCAWRARTSSNEKLFFGSGTQLSVL.

The chain links TRBV12-3 or TRBV12-4 to TRBJ2-1, with 12 nucleotides matching TRBD2. The CDR3 is made up of 18 amino acids. The V segment lost 4 bases and the J segment 1 base; nucleotides outside the gene matches: 8. The CDR3, as DNA: TGTGCCAGCAGTTCGGGGGGACTAGCGGGCCTGTCCTACAATGAGCAGTTCTTC. Protein product: CASSSGGLAGLSYNEQFF.

J is TRBJ2-1 and V is TRBV7-9; D gene ambiguous. CDR3 size: 13 residues. Germline CDR1 and CDR2: SEHNR and FQNEAQ (reference sequence). Trimming took off 4 bases at V and 10 bases at J, with 14 bases between the two ends. The CDR3 sequence is CASSSGTAWEQFF. The CDR3 nucleotides are TGTGCCAGCAGCTCGGGTACCGCCTGGGAGCAGTTCTTC.

This clonotype came up many times. The chain recombines TRBV11-2 with TRBJ2-1, with D unclear. V was trimmed by 7 bases and J by 3 bases, leaving 13 bases between them. Germline lookup yields CDR1 SGHAT and CDR2 FQNNGV. This CDR3 has 14 residues. The CDR3 sequence is CASTQPWGYNEQFF. The CDR3 nucleotides read TGTGCCAGCACCCAGCCGTGGGGCTACAATGAGCAGTTCTTC.

This clonotype occurred many times. This chain joins TRBV10-3 and TRBJ1-2, with D possibly TRBD1 on 5 matching bases. The germline CDR1 and CDR2 sequences are ENHRY and SYGVKD. Trimming cost V 4 bases and J 0 bases, with 12 bases left between them. The CDR3 totals 15 residues. CDR3 loop: CAISVEQDPNYGYTF. The CDR3 DNA is TGTGCCATCAGTGTGGAACAGGATCCTAACTATGGCTACACCTTC.

In this sample, this clonotype turned up many times. V and J are TRBV2 and TRBJ2-1; TRBD2 agrees at 9 bases. The CDR3 covers 14 residues. V shed 8 bases, J shed 4 bases, and the junction held 6 bases outside the gene matches. Germline CDR1 reads SNHLY; CDR2 reads FYNNEI. CDR3: CASCRLAEYNEQFF. In DNA form, the CDR3 reads TGTGCCAGCTGCCGACTAGCGGAGTACAATGAGCAGTTCTTC.

This chain connects TRBV7-9 to TRBJ2-7; TRBD2 might be the D (7 bases). The CDR3 has 19 amino acids. The germline gives CDR1 SEHNR, CDR2 FQNEAQ (reference sequence). Trimming cost V 5 bases and J 2 bases, with 28 bases left between them. The CDR3 bases are TGTGCCAGCAGCGACACGGGGGGCGGTCTTACCTACAAAACCTACGAGCAGTACTTC. Translation gives CASSDTGGGLTYKTYEQYF.

This clonotype was found many times. The genes are TRBV12-3 or TRBV12-4 and TRBJ2-2; 10 bases align to TRBD1. J gave up 3 bases and V 4 bases, and 2 bases lay outside the gene matches. CDR3 length: 15 residues. This CDR3 reads CASSWTGGDTGELFF. The CDR3 DNA sequence: TGTGCCAGCAGTTGGACAGGGGGGGACACCGGGGAGCTGTTTTTT.